These 26 T cell receptor beta chains originate from one sample sequenced in a study of sequential checkpoint blockade in melanoma. TCRdb's table, derived via immunoSEQ multiplex PCR, lists solely in-frame clones and lacks some. The sample includes about 10,000 clones, roughly 73% of them seen just once. Treatment defined: randomized to nivolumab then ipilimumab (arm A) or the reverse (arm B). Sequenced here: CD8+ T cells sorted from blood (inferred from file names), sampled from a patient given nivolumab and ipilimumab in sequence. These receptors all come from a human donor with melanoma.

The genes are TRBV19 and TRBJ2-2, with 8 positions matching TRBD1. CDR1 and CDR2 (germline): LNHDA, SQIVND (reference sequence). This CDR3 spans 14 amino acids. Trimming cost V 1 base and J 5 bases; bases outside gene matches: 0. In nucleotides, the CDR3 is TGTGCCAGTAGTATAGGGACAGGGACCGGGGAGCTGTTTTTT. Its protein is CASSIGTGTGELFF.

This clone was observed a few times. An end of the junction does not agree with germline; a read error may underlie this. The chain employs TRBV7-7 and TRBJ2-1, with D tentatively TRBD1 (6 bases). In germline, CDR1 is SSHAT, CDR2 FNYEAQ (reference sequence). CDR3 length: 15 residues. Here the CDR3 reads CASSLTPGTYNEQFF. CDR3 bases: TGTGCTAGCAGCTTAACCCCAGGGACATACAATGAGCAGTTCTTC.

This chain uses TRBV25-1 with TRBJ1-1, with 7 bases aligning to TRBD1. This CDR3 spans 16 amino acids. The V gene end was trimmed by 3 bases and the J gene end by 1 base; junction bases not matched to a gene: 8. Germline V CDR1 and CDR2: MGHDK, SYGVNS. The DNA for the CDR3 is TGTGCCAGCAGTGATTGGTCTGGACAGGAGAACACTGAAGCTTTCTTT. Protein: CASSDWSGQENTEAFF.

The J gene is TRBJ1-1, the V gene TRBV29-1; D possibly corresponds to TRBD1 (6 bases). Trimming left V 7 bases short and J 1 base short, with 10 bases between. The germline gives CDR1 SQVTM, CDR2 ANQGSEA. This CDR3 comprises 12 residues. The CDR3 spells CSAGTSNTEAFF. Written as DNA, the CDR3 is TGCAGCGCTGGGACATCGAACACTGAAGCTTTCTTT.

The chain carries TRBV5-2 and TRBJ2-6; TRBD2 is the table's D call and was not checked against the DNA. TRBV5-2 is designated a pseudogene. The CDR3 is 18 residues long. CDR3 loop: CASKTSRSTQSRANVLTF. For the CDR3, the DNA is TGTGCCAGCAAAACGAGTCGGAGTACACAAAGTCGGGCCAACGTCCTGACTTTC.

The chain links TRBV27 to TRBJ2-1; perhaps TRBD2 as D (6 bases). CDR3 length equals 15 residues. The germline V and J ends were trimmed by 6 bases and 3 bases, with 15 bases remaining between them. CDR1 MNHEY and CDR2 SMNVEV come from the germline V gene (reference sequence). CDR3 sequence (DNA): TGTGCCAGCAGCCGGACATGGGGGGACTACAATGAGCAGTTCTTC. Its translation: CASSRTWGDYNEQFF.

The J gene is TRBJ2-7, the V gene TRBV5-6; the match to TRBD1 covers 9 bases. V shed 2 bases and J 5 bases; nucleotides not matched to a gene: 8. Germline lookup yields CDR1 SGHDT and CDR2 YYEEEE. This CDR3 contains 15 residues. As DNA, the CDR3 is TGTGCCAGCAGCTTCACCGGGACAGGGAGAAACGAGCAGTACTTC. Translating it yields CASSFTGTGRNEQYF.

The chain employs TRBV6-5 and TRBJ2-7, with 10 bases identical to TRBD2. This CDR3 is built from 15 residues. Germline CDR1 is MNHEY and CDR2 is SVGAGI. The junction had 11 bases not matched to a gene; V was cut back by 5 bases and J by 7 bases. The CDR3: CASSPGLAEAGEQYF. CDR3 sequence (DNA): TGTGCCAGCAGTCCCGGACTAGCGGAGGCGGGTGAGCAGTACTTC.

The chain has TRBV5-1 and TRBJ2-1; perhaps TRBD2 as D (5 bases). Trimming removed 2 bases from V and 8 bases from J, with 8 bases in between. CDR1 and CDR2 (germline): SGHRS, YFSETQ. This CDR3 is 12 amino acids long. CDR3 amino acids: CASSFGVDEQFF. The DNA for the CDR3 is TGCGCCAGCAGCTTCGGGGTCGATGAGCAGTTCTTC.

V and J are TRBV9 and TRBJ2-7; a possible D gene is TRBD2 (6 bases). The CDR3 runs 13 residues. Germline CDR1 SGDLS, CDR2 YYNGEE. V was clipped by 1 base and J by 6 bases, with 11 bases between them. CDR3 DNA: TGTGCCAGCAGCGTACAATGGCGGGGCGAGCAGTACTTC. Its protein product is CASSVQWRGEQYF.

This clone was detected only once. The V call is TRBV29-1, the J call TRBJ2-1, with TRBD2 matching over 8 bases. The length of the CDR3 is 12 residues. Germline trimming cut 7 bases from V and 14 bases from J; bases unmatched to any gene: 13. Germline CDR1 reads SQVTM; CDR2 reads ANQGSEA. CDR3 in amino acids: CSAQTSDIVEFF. Written as DNA, the CDR3 is TGCAGCGCTCAGACTAGCGACATTGTTGAGTTCTTC.

This rearrangement joins TRBV9 to TRBJ2-1; 11 bases are a match to TRBD1. This CDR3 spans 17 amino acids. V was pared by 3 bases and J by 7 bases, with 12 bases of the junction left unmatched. Germline CDR1 is SGDLS and CDR2 is YYNGEE. The CDR3 is CASSDPQTGTGGNEQFF. The CDR3, as DNA: TGTGCCAGCAGCGATCCCCAAACCGGGACAGGGGGGAATGAGCAGTTCTTC.

This clone occurred once. This chain's CDR3 is CAWSSLGNEQYF. The CDR3 coding sequence is TGTGCCTGGTCCTCCCTGGGCAACGAGCAGTACTTC. The V call is TRBV30, the J call TRBJ2-7; D call uncertain. CDR1 and CDR2 (germline): GTSNPN, SVGIG (reference sequence). V lost 5 bases and J 5 bases, leaving 13 bases between the germline ends. The CDR3 has 12 amino acids.

V gene TRBV10-1 combines with J gene TRBJ2-2; 11 nucleotides line up with TRBD2. Germline V CDR1 and CDR2: WNHNN, SYGVQD (reference sequence). V lost 4 bases and J lost 6; bases outside the gene matches: 7. This CDR3 is built from 16 residues. CDR3 sequence: CASSGIAGGPAGELFF. The CDR3 DNA reads TGCGCCAGCAGTGGGATAGCGGGAGGGCCGGCCGGGGAGCTGTTTTTT.

The CDR3 sequence is CASSQGWQTTYEQYF. In DNA form, the CDR3 reads TGCGCCAGCAGCCAAGGCTGGCAGACAACTTACGAGCAGTACTTC. This chain connects TRBV4-3 to TRBJ2-7; D is unresolved. The CDR3 extends over 15 amino acids. Trimming removed 1 base from V and 4 bases from J, with 14 bases in between. Germline CDR1 is LGHNA and CDR2 is YSLEER.

V and J are TRBV27 and TRBJ2-7, with D hard to call. In germline, CDR1 is MNHEY, CDR2 SMNVEV (reference sequence). There are 13 residues in the CDR3. With 9 bases removed from V and 3 bases from J, the gap between germline ends came to 15 bases. This CDR3 is CASQPGSNYEQYF. The DNA for the CDR3 is TGTGCCAGTCAGCCAGGTTCGAACTACGAGCAGTACTTC.

The V call is TRBV5-4, the J call TRBJ2-7; 9 bases match TRBD2. CDR1 and CDR2 (germline): SGHNT, YYREEE (reference sequence). The CDR3 totals 17 residues. J gave up 2 bases and V 4 bases, and 13 bases lay outside the gene matches. Written as DNA, the CDR3 is TGTGCCAGCAGCATGGGTTGGCGGGAGGGTCTCCCCTACGAGCAGTACTTC. The encoded protein is CASSMGWREGLPYEQYF.

As to this clone: At one boundary the junction diverges from the germline segment, which might be a read error. DNA of the CDR3: TGTGCCAGCGGCTTGACTCAGGGGGTTGAGGAGCAGTACTTC. Its protein product is CASGLTQGVEEQYF. The J gene is TRBJ2-7, the V gene TRBV5-6; TRBD1 agrees at 7 bases. The CDR3 runs to 14 residues. CDR1 is SGHDT, CDR2 YYEEEE, per germline.

This clone has a handful of counts. The genes are TRBV13 and TRBJ2-5; 7 bases are shared with TRBD1. Germline V gives CDR1 PRHDT, CDR2 FYEKMQ (reference sequence). There are 13 residues in the CDR3. The V segment lost 5 bases and the J segment 3 bases; nucleotides outside the gene matches: 3. CDR3 sequence (DNA): TGTGCCAGCAGCGATGGACAGGAAGAGACCCAGTACTTC. It specifies CASSDGQEETQYF.

This clone has more than one count but fewer than ten. This rearrangement joins TRBV7-2 to TRBJ2-3; 14 positions agree with TRBD2. Germline loops: CDR1 SGHTA, CDR2 FQGNSA. V lost 6 bases to trimming and J lost 4 bases; unmatched junction nucleotides: 6. CDR3 length: 16 residues. In nucleotides, the CDR3 is TGTGCCAGCAGTCGACTAGCGGGAGGGCCGCCAGATACGCAGTATTTT. This encodes CASSRLAGGPPDTQYF.

The chain links TRBV11-2 to TRBJ2-7; a weak D match, TRBD2 (5 bases). Trimming cost V 3 bases and J 1 base, with 7 bases left between them. CDR1 is SGHAT, CDR2 FQNNGV, per germline. The CDR3 is 13 residues long. CDR3 bases: TGTGCCAGCAGCTTTGGAGGATCCTACGAGCAGTACTTC. Translating it yields CASSFGGSYEQYF.

The chain couples TRBV25-1 to TRBJ2-2; 11 nucleotides agree with TRBD2. The germline CDR1 and CDR2 sequences are MGHDK and SYGVNS. The CDR3 has 17 residues. The V and J ends lost 1 base and 3 bases, in that order; junction bases with no gene match: 4. The DNA for the CDR3 is TGTGCCAGCAGTGAATCTGGGGGACTAGCGGACACCGGGGAGCTGTTTTTT. Translating gives CASSESGGLADTGELFF.

The chain employs TRBV6-5 and TRBJ2-3, with D maybe TRBD2 (5 bases). The CDR3 is 16 residues long. Germline lookup yields CDR1 MNHEY and CDR2 SVGAGI. Deletions cut 0 bases from V and 5 bases from J, with 15 bases between. The chain's CDR3 is CASSYSFGSHLDTQYF. The CDR3 coding sequence is TGTGCCAGCAGTTACTCGTTTGGGAGCCATTTAGATACGCAGTATTTT.

In this sample, this clone turned up a few times. The rearrangement joins TRBV4-1 to TRBJ2-7; D gene unclear. From germline, CDR1 is MGHRA and CDR2 YSYEKL. V gave up 1 base and J gave up 0 bases, with 7 bases separating them. This CDR3 has 14 amino acids. CDR3 residues: CASSQALGSYEQYF. In DNA form, the CDR3 reads TGCGCCAGCAGCCAAGCCCTCGGCTCCTACGAGCAGTACTTC.

The rearrangement joins TRBV7-8 to TRBJ2-2; 10 nucleotides match TRBD2. Per germline, CDR1 SGHVS and CDR2 FQNEAQ. After removal of 2 bases from V and 3 bases from J, the junction contained 3 bases not matched to a gene. This CDR3 comprises 16 residues. The chain's CDR3 is CASSLHGLADTGELFF. DNA of the CDR3: TGTGCCAGCAGCTTACACGGACTAGCGGACACCGGGGAGCTGTTTTTT.

The J gene is TRBJ2-1, the V gene TRBV27; D perhaps matches TRBD1 (5 bases). V was cut by 10 bases and J by 3 bases, with 16 bases left in between. Looked up from germline, CDR1 is MNHEY and CDR2 is SMNVEV (reference sequence). This CDR3 is 14 amino acids long. CDR3 protein: CATLSLRDYNEQFF. As DNA, the CDR3 is TGTGCCACCCTCTCTCTCAGGGACTACAATGAGCAGTTCTTC.